This TCR beta chain was retrieved from a study of prognosis after radiotherapy for stage I lung cancer. Whole-study context: Concurrently with stereotactic body radiotherapy, no other therapy was received by any patient.

Amplification of TCR beta CDR3 from genomic DNA used two-round multiplex PCR. For every TRBV and TRBJ gene, a specific primer was used in first-round PCR. One entry per CDR3 protein, called by TCRdb with MiXCR from the multiplex PCR reads. Counted here are over 14,000 distinct CDR3 sequences, 55% to 70% occurring once; the ten biggest clones make up roughly 26%. Study outcomes and limitations: The tumor specificity of expanded TCR clones remained undetermined.

V shed 1 base and J 9 bases; nucleotides not matched to a gene: 3. From germline, CDR1 is SGHAT and CDR2 FQDESV (reference sequence). This CDR3 comprises 14 residues. On this clonotype itself: Its matching antigen is unknown.

Here the sequenced sample was PBMCs, taken before or after stereotactic body radiation therapy (not recorded which). V is TRBV11-1 and J is TRBJ2-2, with 9 nucleotides matching TRBD1. This TCR was sampled from a donor at least 50 years old with non-small cell lung cancer. The CDR3 DNA follows: TGTGCCAGCAGCTTAGGGGGACAGGGCTGGGAGCTGTTTTTT. Encoded protein: CASSLGGQGWELFF.